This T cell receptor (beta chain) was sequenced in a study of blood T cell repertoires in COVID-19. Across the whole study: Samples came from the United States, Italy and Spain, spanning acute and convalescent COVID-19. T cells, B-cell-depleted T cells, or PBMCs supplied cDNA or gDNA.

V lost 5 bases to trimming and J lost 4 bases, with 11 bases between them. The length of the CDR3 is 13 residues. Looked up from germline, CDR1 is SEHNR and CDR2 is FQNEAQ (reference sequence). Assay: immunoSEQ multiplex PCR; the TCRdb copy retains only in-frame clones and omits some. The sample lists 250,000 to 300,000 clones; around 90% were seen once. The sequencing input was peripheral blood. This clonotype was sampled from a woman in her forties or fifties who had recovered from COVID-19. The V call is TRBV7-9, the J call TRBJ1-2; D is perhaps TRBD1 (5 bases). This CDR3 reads CASSNDSPYGYTF. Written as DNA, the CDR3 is TGTGCCAGCAGCAACGACAGCCCCTATGGCTACACCTTC.